This T cell receptor (beta chain) was recovered during a study of monozygotic twins with inflammatory bowel disease (dated by TCRdb to the late 2010s). About the full investigation: The complete study included 28 monozygotic twin pairs: 19 IBD-discordant Danish pairs and nine German pairs, of which four were IBD-concordant and five were IBD-discordant. The search for disease-associated traits relied mainly on comparing IBD patients with their genetically identical healthy co-twins within discordant pairs. Each individual had, on average, about 151 000 unique TCRalpha sequences and 181 000 unique TCRbeta sequences available for analysis. Overall study results and their limits: A decrease in TCRbeta repertoire diversity, as measured by inverse Simpson index, was observed in IBD patients compared with their healthy co-twins. Distinction between different T cell subtypes could not be achieved in the analysis. No single strong signal or clonotype linked to IBD turned up in the results, so the idea that one exists was not supported. Repertoire similarity did not differ between concordant and discordant twins, possibly due to limited statistical power. Because patients received different immunosuppressive treatments, the repertoires may have picked up extra background noise and variability between individuals. IBD patients shared fewer clonotypes with other individuals than healthy twins did, most markedly in patients showing signs of disease activity.

The method was 5' RACE. Each TCR library was prepared from about 4,000 ng of total RNA. For each sample, cDNA synthesis was carried out in eight separate reactions using SMARTScribe reverse transcriptase. During cDNA synthesis, unique molecular identifiers containing a 6-nucleotide sample barcode were introduced by template switching. TCRalpha and TCRbeta cDNA was amplified by two nested PCRs of 16 and 9 cycles, with bead purification after each PCR. Before amplification, the cDNA was treated with uracil DNA-glycosylase and purified using the QIAquick PCR purification kit. The second PCR was the step at which Illumina TruSeq-compatible adapters and sample-specific barcodes were added. TapeStation and Qubit were used to check library quality and concentration, and around 4.5 ng of each library went into the pool. Sequencing of the pooled libraries was done on an Illumina HiSeq2500 single-index Rapid Run using custom sequencing primers and 2 x 100 bp reads. Processing in the source paper ran as follows. UMI-based consensus assembly with MiGEC version 1.2.6 was used to correct PCR and sequencing errors. V(D)J alignment, clonotype assembly and CDR3 extraction were performed with MiXCR version 2.1.1. Gene usage, clonotype sharing and MAIT/NKT TCR abundance were normalised by analysing the top 1000, 10 000 and 20 000 clonotypes per sample. After downsampling to 27 000 UMIs, diversity was calculated as the inverse Simpson index using the vegan R package. Paired Mann-Whitney U tests were applied to discordant twin pairs, and Benjamini-Hochberg correction was used for multiple testing. Following TCRdb reprocessing, every CDR3 protein sequence forms one entry, and DNA is not provided. TCRdb, rather than the study authors, made the V and J calls. The table of this sample itemizes some 83,000 distinct CDR3 sequences. Jointly, the top ten make up 6% to 9.5% of the sample.

As concerns this clonotype: Its antigen has not been determined.

The CDR3 has 14 amino acids, counting the end cysteine and phenylalanine. The coding DNA is unavailable. Via the germline V gene (reference sequence), CDR1 is LNHDA and CDR2 SQIVND. An approximately 2.5 ml peripheral blood sample was drawn into PAXgene tubes per donor and stored at -80°C. Without T cell sorting, total RNA was isolated from whole blood using the PAXgene blood miRNA kit on an automated QIAcube. Peripheral blood from monozygotic twin pairs, either concordant or discordant for inflammatory bowel disease, underwent deep TCRalpha and TCRbeta repertoire profiling that used unique molecular barcoding. Smoking habits were recorded for all twin pairs, and each individual was classified as a current, former or never smoker.

The TCR comes from a human donor with ulcerative colitis or Crohn's disease, or a healthy co-twin of an affected twin (not recorded which). The V and J genes are TRBV19 and TRBJ2-2. The sequencing input was blood. The CDR3 reads as follows: CASNRVPYTGELFF.